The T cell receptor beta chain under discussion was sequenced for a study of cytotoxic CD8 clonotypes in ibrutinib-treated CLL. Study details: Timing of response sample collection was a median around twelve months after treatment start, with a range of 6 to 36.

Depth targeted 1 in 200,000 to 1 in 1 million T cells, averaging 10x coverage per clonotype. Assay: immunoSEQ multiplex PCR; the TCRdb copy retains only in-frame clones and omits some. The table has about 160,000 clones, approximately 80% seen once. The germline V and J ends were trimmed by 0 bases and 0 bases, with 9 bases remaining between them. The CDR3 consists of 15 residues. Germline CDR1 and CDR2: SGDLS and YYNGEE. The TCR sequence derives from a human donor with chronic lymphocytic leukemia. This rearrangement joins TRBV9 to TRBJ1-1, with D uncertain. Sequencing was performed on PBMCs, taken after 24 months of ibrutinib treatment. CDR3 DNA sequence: TGTGCCAGCAGCGTAGAGGGCCAGTTGAACACTGAAGCTTTCTTT. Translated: CASSVEGQLNTEAFF.